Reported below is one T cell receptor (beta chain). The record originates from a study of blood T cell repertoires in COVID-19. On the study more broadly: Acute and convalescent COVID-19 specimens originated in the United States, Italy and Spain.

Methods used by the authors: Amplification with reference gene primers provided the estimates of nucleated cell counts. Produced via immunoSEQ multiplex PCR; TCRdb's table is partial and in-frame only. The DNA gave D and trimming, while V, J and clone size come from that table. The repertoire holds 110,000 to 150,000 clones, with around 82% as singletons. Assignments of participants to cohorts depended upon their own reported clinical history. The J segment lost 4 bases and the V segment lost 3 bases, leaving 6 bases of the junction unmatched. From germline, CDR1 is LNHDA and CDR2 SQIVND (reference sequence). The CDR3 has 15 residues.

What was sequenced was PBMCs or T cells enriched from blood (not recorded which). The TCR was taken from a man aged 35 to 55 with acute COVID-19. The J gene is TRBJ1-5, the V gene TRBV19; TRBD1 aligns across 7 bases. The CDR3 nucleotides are TGTGCCAGTAGTATGCGAGGGGGCGCAAATCAGCCCCAGCATTTT. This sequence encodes CASSMRGGANQPQHF.